A selection of T cell receptor beta chains follows, all from one sample in a study of long-term antiretroviral therapy in people with HIV. The protocol was immunoSEQ multiplex PCR, while the TCRdb copy is restricted to in-frame clones and leaves out a portion. The sample carries about 16,000 clones, around four fifths recorded once. This sample comprised unsorted PBMCs, obtained 2.1 years after starting antiretroviral therapy. These TCRs come from a man aged 40-49 years with HIV. Both conserved end residues are part of each CDR3. A D gene is named only where the DNA matches it firmly.

j_call d_call v_call cdr3_aa cdr3_nt
TRBJ1-5 . TRBV2 CASSEMGTSGNQPQHF TGTGCCAGCAGTGAAATGGGGACAAGCGGCAATCAGCCCCAGCATTTT
TRBJ1-1 . TRBV11-3 CASSQGSFDRPDTEAFF TGTGCCAGCAGCCAGGGGTCTTTCGACCGACCGGACACTGAAGCTTTCTTT
TRBJ1-1 TRBD1 TRBV19 CASSLGSDRGDTEAFF TGTGCCAGCTCCCTTGGGTCTGACAGGGGGGACACTGAAGCTTTCTTT
TRBJ1-3 . TRBV5-1 CASSLGGEAIYF TGCGCCAGCAGCTTGGGTGGGGAAGCCATATATTTT
TRBJ2-7 TRBD1 TRBV28 CASSSIQGASYEQYF TGTGCCAGCAGTTCGATACAGGGGGCCTCCTACGAGCAGTACTTC
TRBJ1-1 . TRBV10-2 CASSESRGQNTEAFF TGCGCCAGCAGTGAGTCAAGGGGACAGAACACTGAAGCTTTCTTT
TRBJ1-5 TRBD1 TRBV15 CATSRDLTGGRQPQHF TGTGCCACCAGCAGAGATCTGACAGGGGGTCGTCAGCCCCAGCATTTT
TRBJ2-1 . TRBV19 CASSSGHPSYNEQFF TGTGCCAGTAGCTCGGGACACCCCTCCTACAATGAGCAGTTCTTC
TRBJ1-1 . TRBV11-2 CASSLSGATEAFF TGTGCCAGCAGCTTATCAGGGGCCACTGAAGCTTTCTTT
TRBJ2-1 . TRBV5-1 CASRDPLSDEQFF TGCGCCAGCAGGGACCCACTCAGCGATGAGCAGTTCTTC
TRBJ1-5 TRBD1 TRBV7-8 CASSRTGLQPQHF TGTGCCAGCAGCCGGACAGGGCTCCAGCCCCAGCATTTT